This is a list of T cell receptor beta chains from one sample in a study of regulatory T cells in long-lasting Graves disease. TCRdb re-called the multiplex PCR reads through MiXCR, storing one row per CDR3 protein. The data contain approximately 270,000 distinct CDR3 sequences, around a sixth of them seen just once; the ten biggest clones take up around 15%. These data were likewise used in another study, on T cells in Graves' hyperthyroidism and ophthalmopathy.

The source material was peripheral blood mononuclear cells (PBMCs), sampled at new diagnosis, from a patient treated with antithyroid drugs. The receptors come from a woman in her thirties with Graves disease. Both conserved end residues are part of each CDR3. A D gene is named only where the DNA matches it firmly. Clone size is not always given. Where it is, it says once, few, many or a class for expanded clones.

TGTGCCAGCAGTGGAAGGGACAGGGGAGGGAATGGCTACACCTTC CASSGRDRGGNGYTF . TRBJ1-2 TRBD1 TRBV2
TGTGCCAGCAGCCCCCCGGAGCGGTCGGGGGCGCGGGAGACCCAGTACTTC CASSPPERSGARETQYF many TRBJ2-5 . TRBV11-2
TGTGCCAGCAGCTTAGGGGTCGGGGCCAACGTCCTGACTTTC CASSLGVGANVLTF many TRBJ2-6 . TRBV5-6
TGCAGCGCAAATGCGGGCGGCCTGGGGGGCTACACCTTC CSANAGGLGGYTF many TRBJ1-2 . TRBV29-1
TGCGCCAGCAGCTTGGGACTCCAGAGCACAGATACGCAGTATTTT CASSLGLQSTDTQYF . TRBJ2-3 . TRBV5-1
TGTGCCAGCAGCCCCTCGGGAGGTTATAGCAATCAGCCCCAGCATTTT CASSPSGGYSNQPQHF many TRBJ1-5 . TRBV3-1
TGTGCCAGCAGCCTGGGCCACCTGATTGGAAACACCATATATTTT CASSLGHLIGNTIYF few TRBJ1-3 . TRBV3-1
TGCGCCAGCAGCCCTGGGAGGGGACTGGCCGGAGATACGCAGTATTTT CASSPGRGLAGDTQYF many TRBJ2-3 TRBD2 TRBV4-1
TGTGCCAGCAGCTCACTGGAGGAGCAGTTCTTC CASSSLEEQFF many TRBJ2-1 . TRBV9
TGTGCCAGCAGTTACCTAGTAGGCTCCTACAATGAGCAGTTCTTC CASSYLVGSYNEQFF few TRBJ2-1 . TRBV6-5
TGCGCCAGCAGCTTGGTGGCAGGGAGTCACGAAATGGATGGCTACACCTTC CASSLVAGSHEMDGYTF many TRBJ1-2 . TRBV5-1
TGTGCCATCAGTGAGTCGGGGCCGTACGAGCAGTACTTC CAISESGPYEQYF many TRBJ2-7 . TRBV10-3
TGCGCCAGCAGCCAACCTCGGACAGGGAACACTGAAGCTTTCTTT CASSQPRTGNTEAFF few TRBJ1-1 TRBD1 TRBV4-1
TGCGCCAGCAGCCGCCGGGAGGACTATGGCTACACCTTC CASSRREDYGYTF few TRBJ1-2 . TRBV4-1
TGTGCCAGCAGCTCGACAGAATCTTCCACGCAGTATTTT CASSSTESSTQYF . TRBJ2-3 . TRBV7-9
TGTGCCAGCAGCTTGTCCACAGTCAATCAGCCCCAGCATTTT CASSLSTVNQPQHF many TRBJ1-5 . TRBV5-5
TGCGCCAGCAGCTACGGGACAGGGGAGACTGAAGCTTTCTTT CASSYGTGETEAFF many TRBJ1-1 TRBD1 TRBV5-1
TGTGCCAGCAGTGATAGGGGAACTAGAGCTGGGGCCAACGTCCTGACTTTC CASSDRGTRAGANVLTF many TRBJ2-6 . TRBV6-1
TGTGCCAGCAGCCATCCGAGGGAAGACAGGGGGCTGGCTGGGGCCAACGTCCTGACTTTC CASSHPREDRGLAGANVLTF . TRBJ2-6 TRBD1 TRBV4-2
TGCGCCAGCAGCTTGGCAAAACAGGGGGGTTGGACTGAAGCTTTCTTT CASSLAKQGGWTEAFF many TRBJ1-1 TRBD1 TRBV5-1
TGTGCCAGCAGTTTCCGGGACAGCTACGAGCAGTACTTC CASSFRDSYEQYF many TRBJ2-7 TRBD1 TRBV27
TGCGCCAGCAGCTTAGAGGGCCGCCCCGGGGAGCTGTTTTTT CASSLEGRPGELFF few TRBJ2-2 . TRBV5-1
TGTGCCAGCAGTTTTATTGGGACAGGCCCATACAATGAGCAGTTCTTC CASSFIGTGPYNEQFF many TRBJ2-1 TRBD1 TRBV27
TGTGCCACCAGCAGAGATCTTAGGGACAACTACGAGCAGTACTTC CATSRDLRDNYEQYF many TRBJ2-7 . TRBV15
TGTGCCAGCAGTCCGGGACAGTCGGCAACTAATGAAAAACTGTTTTTT CASSPGQSATNEKLFF many TRBJ1-4 TRBD1 TRBV6-1
TGTGCCAGCAGTTTACAACAGAGCTCCTACGAGCAGTACTTC CASSLQQSSYEQYF many TRBJ2-7 . TRBV12-3/TRBV12-4
TGTGCCAGCAGCTTAGATGTTTGGGGGGGAACGTACCAAGAGACCCAGTACTTC CASSLDVWGGTYQETQYF many TRBJ2-5 TRBD2 TRBV7-6
TGTGCCAGTAGTACTGACAGGCCTGGAAACACCATATGTTTT CASSTDRPGNTICF once TRBJ1-3 . TRBV19
TGCGCCAGCAGCTTGGCCACTTACAATGAGCAGTACTTC CASSLATYNEQYF . TRBJ2-7 . TRBV5-1
TGTGCCAGCAGTCCTCTACGAGCGGGGGGCCTTGAGCCAGATACGCAGTATTTT CASSPLRAGGLEPDTQYF . TRBJ2-3 TRBD2 TRBV2
TGTGCCAGCAGCGGTGACAGGGGAGGCCAGCCCCAGCATTTT CASSGDRGGQPQHF . TRBJ1-5 TRBD1 TRBV7-9
TGTGCCACCAGTGATCCCTCCGGGACAGGGGGACTAACCGGGGAGCTGTTTTTT CATSDPSGTGGLTGELFF many TRBJ2-2 TRBD1 TRBV24-1
TGCGCCAGCAGCGAGGGTTTGGCTGGGGCCAACGTCCTGACTTTC CASSEGLAGANVLTF few TRBJ2-6 . TRBV4-1
TGTGCCAGTAGGGAAGTGGGTGACCCCGAGCAGTACTTC CASREVGDPEQYF . TRBJ2-7 . TRBV19
TGTGCCAGCAGCCGTCCGGGACAGGGGCCCGGGGAGCTGTTTTTT CASSRPGQGPGELFF few TRBJ2-2 TRBD1 TRBV6-2/TRBV6-3
TGTGCCAGCAGCCCGAGGACGGCCGGAATAGAAGCTTTCTTT CASSPRTAGIEAFF many TRBJ1-1 . TRBV3-1
TGTGCCAGCAGCAAATCCGGGACTAGCGGGGGGAATGAGCAGTTCTTC CASSKSGTSGGNEQFF . TRBJ2-1 TRBD2 TRBV7-9
TGTGCCAGCAGCTTGACTAGCGGGAGCCTTTACAATGAGCAGTTCTTC CASSLTSGSLYNEQFF many TRBJ2-1 TRBD2 TRBV11-2
TGCGCCAGCAGCTACAGGGTTCGAGAGACCCAGTACTTC CASSYRVRETQYF few TRBJ2-5 . TRBV5-1
TGTGCCAGCAGTCGGCAGGGTGCAGAGACCCAGTACTTC CASSRQGAETQYF many TRBJ2-5 . TRBV6-2/TRBV6-3
TGCAGTGCTAGAGTTAAGCGTGGATCCTACGAGCAGTACTTC CSARVKRGSYEQYF . TRBJ2-7 . TRBV20-1
TGTGCCAGCAGGGGGACACTGAACACTGAAGCTTTCTTT CASRGTLNTEAFF many TRBJ1-1 . TRBV6-1
TGCAGTGCTAAAGACCGGGACAGGGAGGCAGATACGCAGTATTTT CSAKDRDREADTQYF many TRBJ2-3 TRBD1 TRBV20-1
TGTGCCAGCAGTCGCGGAGCGGGGGGTTACACAGATACGCAGTATTTT CASSRGAGGYTDTQYF many TRBJ2-3 TRBD2 TRBV6-2/TRBV6-3
TGTGCCAGCAGCCAAGTCGTCGAGACCCAGTACTTC CASSQVVETQYF many TRBJ2-5 . TRBV14
TGTGCCAGCAGTCTAGAGGGCATCTGGCCCCAGCATTTT CASSLEGIWPQHF few TRBJ1-5 . TRBV6-1
TGTGCCAGCAGCTTCTTCCGGGACAGGCTACCTCCACCCCAAACGAACACTGAAGCTTTCTTT CASSFFRDRLPPPQTNTEAFF many TRBJ1-1 TRBD1 TRBV7-8
TGTGCCAGCAGTTTGATACAGGGAATAAGCAATCAGCCCCAGCATTTT CASSLIQGISNQPQHF . TRBJ1-5 . TRBV28
TGCGCCAGCAGCCAAGAAACCAGCCCAAGTGGGGGGAGCTCCTACGAGCAGTACTTC CASSQETSPSGGSSYEQYF few TRBJ2-7 . TRBV4-1
TGTGCCAGCAGCCCGTCTGGGGGGGAGAGTCCCGAGCAGTACTTC CASSPSGGESPEQYF many TRBJ2-7 TRBD2 TRBV7-8
TGTGCCTGGAGTGTAGTCGGGACTATTAAAATCTACGAGCAGTACTTC CAWSVVGTIKIYEQYF . TRBJ2-7 TRBD2 TRBV30
TGTGCCAGCAGCCGGACAGGGGTTGGCTACACCTTC CASSRTGVGYTF few TRBJ1-2 TRBD1 TRBV3-1
TGTGCCAGCAGTTTAGGGGACAAGTTAACATATGGCTACACCTTC CASSLGDKLTYGYTF many TRBJ1-2 . TRBV12-3/TRBV12-4
TGTGCCAGCAGTGACTCCTCTAGCGCTCAGGGCACAGATACGCAGTATTTT CASSDSSSAQGTDTQYF many TRBJ2-3 . TRBV25-1